This TCR beta chain derives from a study of T cell repertoires in cytomegalovirus infection. Study in general: Public signatures in TCR beta pointed to CMV infection and matching HLA type. Study-wide results and caveats: Dominant in the ex vivo response were TCR beta clonotypes restricted by HLA-C and specific for CMV.

TCRdb analysed the reads with MiXCR anew, one entry per CDR3 protein. In the table there are fewer than 950,000 distinct CDR3 sequences, around a third of which are singletons. This clonotype was recorded at least ten times. Antigen specificity is unknown. From germline, CDR1 is SNHLY and CDR2 FYNNEI. The V segment lost 3 bases and the J segment 8 bases; nucleotides outside the gene matches: 9. CDR3 length: 16 amino acids. J is TRBJ2-1 and V is TRBV2; TRBD2 matches 11 bases. The starting material was cultured CD8+ T cells from PBMCs, obtained from culture after CMV antigen stimulation. The sequence derives from a human donor in good health (CMV status not recorded). Some clones in this sample may be carry-over from other donors' samples. For the CDR3, the DNA is TGTGCCAGCAGTGACATCCTAGCGGGGGGCTTCTATGAGCAGTTCTTC. This encodes CASSDILAGGFYEQFF.